The 18 T cell receptor beta chains below come from one sample, sequenced in a study of blood T cell repertoires in COVID-19. TCRdb's copy holds only in-frame clones and misses some; the assay was immunoSEQ multiplex PCR. The sample lists approximately 150,000 clones; around four fifths were seen once. Sequenced: PBMCs or T cells enriched from blood (not recorded which). These receptors all stem from a woman aged 40 to 55 who had recovered from COVID-19.

This clone showed up just once. The chain links TRBV4-1 to TRBJ2-7; D gene uncertain. CDR3 length equals 15 residues. Trimming pared 0 bases from V and 2 bases from J, leaving 11 bases between. CDR1 and CDR2 (germline): MGHRA, YSYEKL. DNA for the CDR3: TGCGCCAGCAGCCAAGAACCAAACCCGGCCTACGAGCAGTACTTC. Encoded protein: CASSQEPNPAYEQYF.

CDR3 nucleotides: TGCGCCAGCAGCCCGCCGGGACTAGCGGGGACATTGTATGCCACAGATACGCAGTATTTT. Its protein is CASSPPGLAGTLYATDTQYF. This chain joins TRBV5-1 and TRBJ2-3; TRBD2 matches at 13 bases. V dropped 4 bases and J dropped 2; count of bases not matched to a gene: 16. CDR1 is SGHRS and CDR2 is YFSETQ in the germline V gene. The CDR3 spans 20 residues.

A few counts support this clone. V and J are TRBV7-9 and TRBJ1-1; 7 bases line up with TRBD1. V gave up 0 bases and J gave up 0 bases; unmatched junction bases: 4. The germline CDR1 and CDR2 sequences are SEHNR and FQNEAQ (reference sequence). The CDR3 consists of 16 residues. The CDR3 loop reads CASSLAQTGVNTEAFF. CDR3 sequence (DNA): TGTGCCAGCAGCTTAGCTCAAACAGGGGTGAACACTGAAGCTTTCTTT.

V is TRBV11-2 and J is TRBJ1-6; D perhaps matches TRBD1 (6 bases). Germline V CDR1 and CDR2: SGHAT, FQNNGV. The CDR3 extends over 16 amino acids. Between the trimmed V and J ends, which lost 1 base and 6 bases, there was a span of 13 bases. The CDR3 sequence is CASSLGQGFRNSPLHF. CDR3 nucleotide sequence: TGTGCCAGCAGCTTAGGTCAGGGGTTTCGTAATTCACCCCTCCACTTT.

The count of this clone is one. The chain employs TRBV6-4 and TRBJ2-7; 9 nucleotides line up with TRBD1. The CDR3 has 14 amino acids. Germline V lookup: CDR1 MRHNA, CDR2 SNTAGT. The CDR3 bases are TGTGTCACCGTCCGGGACAGGGCATTATACGAGCAGTACTTC. Amino acids: CVTVRDRALYEQYF.

The DNA of the CDR3 is TGTGCCAGCTCCCGCACAGAGTTCTCTGGAAACACCATATATTTT. Amino acids: CASSRTEFSGNTIYF. The rearrangement uses TRBV18 and TRBJ1-3; D gene uncertain. The germline V gene has CDR1 KGHSH and CDR2 LQKENI. The CDR3 contains 15 residues. V was trimmed by 6 bases and J by 0 bases, leaving 12 bases between them. The entire variable domain, with the rest obtained from reference TRBV18 and TRBJ1-3, is as follows: NAGVMQNPRHLVRRRGQEARLRCSPMKGHSHVYWYRQLPEEGLKFMVYLQKENIIDESGMPKERFSAEFPKEGPSILRIQQVVRGDSAAYFCASSRTEFSGNTIYFGEGSWLTVV.

This chain links TRBV9 with TRBJ2-7; possibly TRBD1 for D (6 bases). V was trimmed by 0 bases and J by 2 bases, leaving 15 bases between them. Germline V gives CDR1 SGDLS, CDR2 YYNGEE. The CDR3 spans 16 residues. The CDR3: CASSVDAQGSTYEQYF. DNA of the CDR3: TGTGCCAGCAGCGTAGATGCGCAGGGGTCTACCTACGAGCAGTACTTC.

As DNA, the CDR3 is TGTGCCAGCAGCTTAGTCCGGGACTATGAGGAGCAGTACTTC. Amino acids: CASSLVRDYEEQYF. The chain carries TRBV7-9 and TRBJ2-7, with 7 nucleotides matching TRBD2. Germline loops: CDR1 SEHNR, CDR2 FQNEAQ (reference sequence). V lost 1 base, J lost 7 bases, and 7 bases stayed unmatched. The CDR3 runs to 14 residues.

The chain recombines TRBV29-1 with TRBJ2-2; D possibly corresponds to TRBD2 (6 bases). With 3 bases removed from V and 8 bases from J, the gap between germline ends came to 13 bases. The CDR3 consists of 13 residues. Germline CDR1 SQVTM, CDR2 ANQGSEA. This CDR3 reads CSVDQGGVGELFF. The CDR3 DNA is TGCAGCGTTGACCAGGGAGGCGTGGGGGAGCTGTTTTTT.

The chain couples TRBV28 to TRBJ2-7; 10 bases agree with TRBD1. This CDR3 is 14 amino acids long. Per the germline V gene, CDR1 is MDHEN and CDR2 is SYDVKM. V was pared by 10 bases and J by 5 bases, with 11 bases of the junction left unmatched. DNA for the CDR3: TGTGCCACGTTGACGGACAGGGGGGGAGACGAGCAGTACTTC. Translating it yields CATLTDRGGDEQYF.

This clone has just a few counts. The chain links TRBV4-1 to TRBJ2-7; 7 positions agree with TRBD1. This CDR3 has 17 amino acids. Losses at the gene ends were 0 bases for V and 2 bases for J; bases not matched to a gene: 10. CDR1 and CDR2 (germline): MGHRA, YSYEKL. CDR3 loop: CASSQDPPGQNTYEQYF. CDR3 bases: TGCGCCAGCAGCCAAGATCCCCCGGGACAGAACACCTACGAGCAGTACTTC.

V gene TRBV30 combines with J gene TRBJ2-1; no clear D gene. CDR1 GTSNPN and CDR2 SVGIG come from the germline V gene (reference sequence). This CDR3 comprises 13 residues. Trimming took 0 bases from V and 8 from J, leaving 11 bases between them. The CDR3 DNA reads as TGTGCCTGGAGTGTAAGCCCTAGTGATGAGCAGTTCTTC. Its protein is CAWSVSPSDEQFF. Complete variable domain (other parts from reference TRBV30 and TRBJ2-1): SQTIHQWPATLVQPVGSPLSLECTVEGTSNPNLYWYRQAAGRGLQLLFYSVGIGQISSEVPQNLSASRPQDRQFILSSKKLLLSDSGFYLCAWSVSPSDEQFFGPGTRLTVL.

This clone was seen a handful of times. V is TRBV29-1 and J is TRBJ1-1; 7 nucleotides line up with TRBD1. There are 14 residues in the CDR3. Looked up from germline, CDR1 is SQVTM and CDR2 is ANQGSEA. V lost 7 bases, J lost 0 bases, and 8 bases stayed unmatched. CDR3 amino acids: CSGRQGSLNTEAFF. CDR3 DNA sequence: TGCAGCGGCCGACAGGGCTCCCTGAACACTGAAGCTTTCTTT. The variable domain in full, completed from reference TRBV29-1 and TRBJ1-1, reads SAVISQKPSRDICQRGTSLTIQCQVDSQVTMMFWYRQQPGQSLTLIATANQGSEATYESGFVIDKFPISRPNLTFSTLTVSNMSPEDSSIYLCSGRQGSLNTEAFFGQGTRLTVV.

The chain combines TRBV5-4 with TRBJ2-5, with D tentatively TRBD1 (6 bases). V lost 4 bases, J lost 5 bases, and 18 bases lay in between. This CDR3 has 15 amino acids. Germline V gene data show CDR1 as SGHNT and CDR2 as YYREEE (reference sequence). The CDR3 sequence: CASSEPLQGRETQYF. The CDR3 DNA is TGTGCCAGCAGCGAACCGTTACAGGGTAGGGAGACCCAGTACTTC.

This clone was seen once. The chain carries TRBV7-2 and TRBJ1-5, with TRBD1 identical over 10 bases. V shed 5 bases and J 7 bases; nucleotides not matched to a gene: 2. This CDR3 comprises 13 residues. Germline CDR1 is SGHTA and CDR2 is FQGNSA. The CDR3 coding sequence is TGTGCCAGCAGCCCGGACAGGGGGCAGCCCCAGCATTTT. Translation gives CASSPDRGQPQHF.

The chain couples TRBV3-1 (or the pseudogene TRBV3-2) to TRBJ2-5; 9 bases match TRBD2. With V trimmed by 3 bases and J by 3 bases, 2 bases remained unmatched. This CDR3 has 14 residues. Germline CDR1 reads LGHDT; CDR2 reads YNNKEL (reference sequence). The CDR3 DNA reads as TGTGCCAGCAGCCAGGGACTAGCCGAAGAGACCCAGTACTTC. This encodes CASSQGLAEETQYF.

The chain couples TRBV7-6 to TRBJ1-1; D is unresolved. CDR3 length: 14 residues. Trimming removed 5 bases at V and 5 bases at J, with 15 bases between. In germline, CDR1 is SGHVS, CDR2 FNYEAQ. CDR3 sequence: CASSPPGLWTEAFF. The DNA for the CDR3 is TGTGCCAGCAGCCCTCCTGGACTTTGGACTGAAGCTTTCTTT.

This sequence joins TRBV20-1 and TRBJ1-5; perhaps TRBD1 as D (6 bases). Deletions cut 3 bases from V and 4 bases from J, with 7 bases between. Per the germline V gene, CDR1 is DFQATT and CDR2 is SNEGSKA (reference sequence). This CDR3 is 12 amino acids long. The CDR3 coding sequence is TGCAGTGCTAGTGGGACAAATCAGCCCCAGCATTTT. It codes for CSASGTNQPQHF.